Sequencing of this TCR beta chain was carried out in a study of vaccination effects on CD4 cells after COVID-19. Study-level background: The participants, recipients of two vaccine doses, got either BNT162b2 or mRNA-1273.

This clone was observed a handful of times. The antigen is unknown. Broader study findings: In vaccinees who were healthy, merely 1 out of 255 vaccine-induced clones cross-reacted with common cold coronaviruses.

Assay used: immunoSEQ multiplex PCR; TCRdb lists only in-frame clones, some missing. The table shows about 73,000 clones, with 65% to 80% occurring only once. Sequencing was preceded by expansion of antigen-specific CD4+ T cells with viral peptide pools in the ViraFEST assay. Culturing for around 10 days preceded CD4+ T cell isolation. Recipients of the vaccine had no prior SARS-CoV-2 infection and negative nucleocapsid antibodies. PBMC cultures contained around 2 million cells per well, 9.5 to 10 IU/ml IL-2 and 10 ug/ml peptides. Replacing half the medium with IL-2 medium was done on days 3 and 7. Sequencing was performed on CD4+ T cells from PBMCs cultured with HCoV-NL63 spike peptides, taken before COVID-19 vaccination. The sequence was obtained from a human donor who received a COVID-19 vaccine.

CDR3 bases: TGTGCCAGCAGTCAGGATCGCTCCTATAATTCACCCCTCCACTTT. Translation: CASSQDRSYNSPLHF. The chain recombines TRBV25-1 with TRBJ1-6; D call uncertain. The CDR3 is 15 amino acids. Trimming stripped 5 bases from V and 0 bases from J, with 8 bases between. Germline lookup yields CDR1 MGHDK and CDR2 SYGVNS.